This T cell receptor beta chain was sequenced for a study of T cell changes during pregnancy in multiple sclerosis. Sequencing was performed with immunoSEQ multiplex PCR; in TCRdb, only in-frame clones are kept and a portion is missing. The table includes tens of thousands of clones, around nine tenths detected once. The germline CDR1 and CDR2 sequences are MGHRA and YSYEKL. The CDR3 runs to 18 residues. Trimming removed 5 bases from V and 2 bases from J; junction bases left unmatched: 16. The TCR sequence derives from a female donor with multiple sclerosis, enrolled in a pregnancy study. Material: CD4+ T cells from peripheral blood mononuclear cells, obtained after pregnancy. This chain uses TRBV4-1 with TRBJ2-5, with 8 bases lining up with TRBD2. The CDR3 DNA is TGCGCCAGCAGCAAAGTCCCCGCCGGGGGGGGGCTTCAAGAGACCCAGTACTTC. Translating gives CASSKVPAGGGLQETQYF.